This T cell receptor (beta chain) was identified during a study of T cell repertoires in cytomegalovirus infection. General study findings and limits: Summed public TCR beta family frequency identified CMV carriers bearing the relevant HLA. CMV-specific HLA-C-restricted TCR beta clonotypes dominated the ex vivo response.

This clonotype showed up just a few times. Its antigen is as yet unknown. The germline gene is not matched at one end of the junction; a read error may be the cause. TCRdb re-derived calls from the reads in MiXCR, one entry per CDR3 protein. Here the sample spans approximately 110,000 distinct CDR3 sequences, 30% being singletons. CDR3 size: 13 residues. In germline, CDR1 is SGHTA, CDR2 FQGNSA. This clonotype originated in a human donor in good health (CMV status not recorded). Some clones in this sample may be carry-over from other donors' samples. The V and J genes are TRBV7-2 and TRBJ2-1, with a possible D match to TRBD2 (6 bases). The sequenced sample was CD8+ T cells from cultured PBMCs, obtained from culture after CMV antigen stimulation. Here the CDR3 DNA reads TGTGCCAGCAGTTCAGTCGCGGGACTCCCTCTCATCTTC. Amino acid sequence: CASSSVAGLPLIF.